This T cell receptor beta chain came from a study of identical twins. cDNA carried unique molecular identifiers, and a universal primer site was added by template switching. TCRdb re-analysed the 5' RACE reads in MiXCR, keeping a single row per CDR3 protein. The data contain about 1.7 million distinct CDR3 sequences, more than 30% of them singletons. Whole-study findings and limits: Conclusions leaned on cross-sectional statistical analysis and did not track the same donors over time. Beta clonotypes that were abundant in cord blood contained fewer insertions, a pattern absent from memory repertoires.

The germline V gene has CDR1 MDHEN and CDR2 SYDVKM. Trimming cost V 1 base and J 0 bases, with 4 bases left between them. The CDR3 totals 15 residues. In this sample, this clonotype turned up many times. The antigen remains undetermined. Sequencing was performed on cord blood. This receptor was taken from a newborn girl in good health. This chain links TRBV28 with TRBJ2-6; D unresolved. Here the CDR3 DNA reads TGTGCCAGCAGTTTATCCGCCTCTGGGGCCAACGTCCTGACTTTC. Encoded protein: CASSLSASGANVLTF.